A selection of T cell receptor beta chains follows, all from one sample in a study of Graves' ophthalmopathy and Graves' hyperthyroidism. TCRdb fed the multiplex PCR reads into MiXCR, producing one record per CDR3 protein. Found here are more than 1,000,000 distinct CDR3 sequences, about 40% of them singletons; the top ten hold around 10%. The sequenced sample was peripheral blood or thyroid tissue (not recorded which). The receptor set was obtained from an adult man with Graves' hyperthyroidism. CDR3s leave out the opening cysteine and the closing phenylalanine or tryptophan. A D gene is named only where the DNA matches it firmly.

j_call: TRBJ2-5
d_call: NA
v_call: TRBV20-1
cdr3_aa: SALMPPGGETQY

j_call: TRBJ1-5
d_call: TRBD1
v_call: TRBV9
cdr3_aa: ASSSQGAGNQPQH

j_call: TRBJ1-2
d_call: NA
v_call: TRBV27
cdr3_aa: ASRQHSQNGYT

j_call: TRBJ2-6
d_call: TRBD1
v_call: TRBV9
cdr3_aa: ASSPRSTGVLFGANVLT

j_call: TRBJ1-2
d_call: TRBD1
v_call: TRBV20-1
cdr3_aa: SARERTGRLYGYT

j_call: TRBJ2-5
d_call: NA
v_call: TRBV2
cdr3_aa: AGSRPETQY

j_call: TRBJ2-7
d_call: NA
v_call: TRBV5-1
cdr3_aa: ASSRQASSYEQY

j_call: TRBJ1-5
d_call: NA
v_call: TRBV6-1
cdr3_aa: ASSRSESNQPQH

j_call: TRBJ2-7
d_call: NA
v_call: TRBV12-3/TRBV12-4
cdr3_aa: ASSSPRTVHEQY

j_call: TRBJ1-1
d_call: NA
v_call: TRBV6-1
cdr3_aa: ASKEGIEAF

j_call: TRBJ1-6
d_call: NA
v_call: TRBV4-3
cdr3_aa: ASSQSSDNSPLH

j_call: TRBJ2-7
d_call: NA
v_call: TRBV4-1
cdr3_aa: ASSQDRLAGPYEQY

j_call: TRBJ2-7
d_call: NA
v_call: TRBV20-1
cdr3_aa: SARDPGRSYEQY

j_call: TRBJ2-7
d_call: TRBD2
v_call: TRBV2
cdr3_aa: ATIRVAGAYEQY

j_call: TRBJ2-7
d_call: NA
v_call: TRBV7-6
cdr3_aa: ASSLGGWAYEQY

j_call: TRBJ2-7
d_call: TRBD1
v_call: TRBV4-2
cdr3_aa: ASSGLRDSHPYEQY

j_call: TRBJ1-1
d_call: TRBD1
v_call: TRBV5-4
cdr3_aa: ASSLVVSLGTGTEAF

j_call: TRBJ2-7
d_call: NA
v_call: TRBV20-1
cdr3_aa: SARTIAGGSEQY

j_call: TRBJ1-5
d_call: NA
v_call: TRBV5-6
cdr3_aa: ASSSIGDANQPQH

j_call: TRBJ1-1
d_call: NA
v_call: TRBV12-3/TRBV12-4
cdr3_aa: ASSPTGTQLNTEAF

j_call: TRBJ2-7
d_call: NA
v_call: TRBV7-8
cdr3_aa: ASSGEQASAYEQY

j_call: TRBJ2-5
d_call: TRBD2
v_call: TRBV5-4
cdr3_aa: ASSRPTSGQEAQY

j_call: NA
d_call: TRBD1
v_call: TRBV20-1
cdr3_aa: SAREDRQETQY

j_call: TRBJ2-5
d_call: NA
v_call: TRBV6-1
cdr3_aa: ASSDVGTETQY

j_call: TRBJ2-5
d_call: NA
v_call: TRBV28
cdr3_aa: ASKGPGGTRY

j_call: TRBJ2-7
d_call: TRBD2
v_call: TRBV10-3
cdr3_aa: ASSRAGGPNEQY

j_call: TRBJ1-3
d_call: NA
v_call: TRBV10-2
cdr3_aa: ASRERTSGNTIY

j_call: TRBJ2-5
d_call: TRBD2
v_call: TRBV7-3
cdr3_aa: ASSLSPSGSGETQY

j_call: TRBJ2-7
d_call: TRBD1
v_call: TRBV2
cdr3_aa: ASSQLREGASGQQY

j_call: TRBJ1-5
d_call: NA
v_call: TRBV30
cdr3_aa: AWSVRERHNQPQH